The source of this T cell receptor (beta chain) is a study of cytomegalovirus exposure and HLA in healthy donors. Notes on the study in general: The tendency of first-cohort TCR clusters to co-occur in the roughly 120 validation repertoires was identified by a subsequent analysis.

Germline CDR1 reads MNHEY; CDR2 reads SMNVEV (reference sequence). J gave up 8 bases and V 6 bases, and 8 bases lay outside the gene matches. There are 14 residues in the CDR3. With respect to this clone: The antigen remains unidentified.

The repertoire was sequenced with immunoSEQ multiplex PCR; TCRdb's copy has only in-frame clones and lacks some. Seen here are around 170,000 clones, approximately 81% observed once, and the top ten hold approximately 15%. The chain couples TRBV27 to TRBJ1-2, with 11 bases that match TRBD1. Sequencing used PBMCs. The sequence was collected from a man younger than 35 in good health and CMV-seropositive. Here the CDR3 DNA reads TGTGCCAGCAGGCGGGGACAGGGGGAGGGAGGCTACACCTTC. Its translation: CASRRGQGEGGYTF.